Below, one TCR beta chain is given with its context. What it recognizes is unknown. One end of the junction varies from germline; a read error may be responsible. Germline CDR1 reads LGHDT; CDR2 reads YNNKEL (reference sequence). This CDR3 region has 15 residues. This entry belongs to a study of identical twins. Study results and caveats: Out-of-frame alpha sequences common to twins exhibited an excess of low generation probability.

Via MiXCR, TCRdb re-called the 5' RACE reads, giving one row per CDR3 protein. This sample has 1.5 million or so distinct CDR3 sequences, with roughly 35% found just once. This sequence was found in a newborn girl in good health. Material for sequencing was cord blood. The chain has TRBV3-1 and TRBJ2-7, with D unclear. The CDR3 sequence is CANSQDRRTSYEQYF. The CDR3, as DNA: TGTGCCAACAGCCAAGATCGACGGACCTCCTACGAGCAGTACTTC.